A selection of T cell receptor beta chains follows, all from one sample in a study of blood T cells in healthy people across ages. TCRdb reprocessed the 5' RACE reads with MiXCR, giving one entry per CDR3 protein. The sample contains approximately 780,000 distinct CDR3 sequences, roughly 25% of which appear only once. These data also featured in a second study, about T cells of mothers and their children.

The sequenced sample consisted of blood. Every receptor here comes from a boy younger than 18 in good health. The CDR3 runs from the conserved cysteine through the conserved F or W. Each record gives: CDR3 protein, CDR3 DNA, V gene, D gene, J gene, clone size. The D gene is left open where the match is weak. Size is stated for part of the rows, as once, few or many counts, or as a class when the clone is expanded.

CASSGRAGEWETQYF TGTGCCAGTAGTGGTCGGGCAGGGGAGTGGGAGACCCAGTACTTC TRBV19 . TRBJ2-5 few
CASSPRTGGNTEAFF TGTGCCAGCAGCCCCCGGACAGGGGGGAACACTGAAGCTTTCTTT TRBV9 TRBD1 TRBJ1-1 .
CASIGPEAFF TGTGCCAGCATTGGACCTGAAGCTTTCTTT TRBV6-5 . TRBJ1-1 few
CSALYSTRTRSGANVLTF TGCAGCGCACTTTACAGCACCAGAACCCGCTCTGGGGCCAACGTCCTGACTTTC TRBV29-1 . TRBJ2-6 .
CSAGVSTGRETQYF TGCAGTGCTGGGGTTTCGACAGGCAGGGAGACCCAGTACTTC TRBV20-1 . TRBJ2-5 few
CSARGGVLVSYEQYF TGCAGTGCTAGAGGAGGGGTACTCGTCTCCTACGAGCAGTACTTC TRBV20-1 . TRBJ2-7 .
CSAYSTSGAGTDTQYF TGCAGTGCTTACTCGACTAGCGGGGCGGGCACAGATACGCAGTATTTT TRBV20-1 TRBD2 TRBJ2-3 .
CASSQDPNGPYEQYF TGTGCCAGCAGTCAGGACCCCAACGGCCCCTACGAGCAGTACTTC TRBV7-6 . TRBJ2-7 many
CASSLVGGRYEQYF TGTGCCAGCAGCTTAGTGGGGGGGCGGTACGAGCAGTACTTC TRBV7-9 . TRBJ2-7 few
CSVESRATYNEQFF TGCAGCGTTGAAAGCAGGGCTACCTACAATGAGCAGTTCTTC TRBV29-1 . TRBJ2-1 .
CASSPARVERKLFF TGTGCCAGCAGCCCCGCCCGGGTCGAGAGAAAACTGTTTTTT TRBV12-3/TRBV12-4 . TRBJ1-4 .
CASSTSNSPLHF TGTGCCAGCAGTACATCCAATTCACCCCTCCACTTT TRBV12-3/TRBV12-4 . TRBJ1-6 .
CASSLGRESYEQYF TGCGCCAGCAGCTTGGGGAGGGAGTCCTACGAGCAGTACTTC TRBV5-1 . TRBJ2-7 .
CASGGLAGDGTQYF TGTGCTAGTGGGGGACTAGCGGGGGATGGTACGCAGTATTTT TRBV12-5 TRBD2 TRBJ2-3 .